The 27 T cell receptor beta chains listed next were all sequenced from one sample in a study of shared clonotypes between healthy human individuals. Clones were sequenced by immunoSEQ multiplex PCR, and TCRdb holds only the in-frame ones, with some missing. Counted here are around 1.4 million clones, approximately 98.5% occurring once; the ten biggest clones make up 0.36%. Sequenced: naive CD4+ T cells sorted from blood. Indicated subset: CD45RA+ positively selected. Every receptor here comes from a man aged 30 to 45 in good health.

A single count supports this clone. This chain uses TRBV7-8 with TRBJ2-7; 7 bases line up with TRBD1. Germline V CDR1 and CDR2: SGHVS, FQNEAQ. The V gene end was trimmed by 0 bases and the J gene end by 0 bases; junction bases not matched to a gene: 14. This CDR3 is 19 amino acids long. Here the CDR3 DNA reads TGTGCCAGCAGCTTAGCCGATTTTTTCGGGCAGGGGGACTCCTACGAGCAGTACTTC. Protein: CASSLADFFGQGDSYEQYF.

V usage is TRBV10-1 and J usage is TRBJ2-7, with D hard to call. Germline values: CDR1 WNHNN, CDR2 SYGVQD (reference sequence). With 1 base removed from V and 3 bases from J, the gap between germline ends came to 7 bases. This CDR3 spans 13 amino acids. CDR3 sequence reads: CASSEYASYEQYF. As DNA, the CDR3 is TGCGCCAGCAGTGAGTACGCAAGCTACGAGCAGTACTTC.

J is TRBJ1-1 and V is TRBV9, with D perhaps TRBD1 (6 bases). V lost 0 bases to trimming and J lost 5 bases, with 11 bases between them. Germline V gene sequence: CDR1 SGDLS, CDR2 YYNGEE. The CDR3 spans 14 residues. CDR3 loop: CASSVAGGQTEAFF. The CDR3 bases are TGTGCCAGCAGCGTAGCTGGGGGACAAACTGAAGCTTTCTTT.

The chain combines TRBV10-3 with TRBJ2-6; a possible D gene is TRBD1 (5 bases). V was clipped by 10 bases and J by 0 bases, with 16 bases between them. The CDR3 is 16 amino acids. Germline values: CDR1 ENHRY, CDR2 SYGVKD. The DNA of the CDR3 is TGTGCCACCTGGGGCCAGTCTAACTCTGGGGCCAACGTCCTGACTTTC. Its translation: CATWGQSNSGANVLTF.

This chain links TRBV5-1 with TRBJ1-2; weak D call: TRBD1 (5 bases). Germline V gene sequence: CDR1 SGHRS, CDR2 YFSETQ. CDR3 length: 13 amino acids. The V and J ends lost 1 base and 6 bases respectively, with 10 bases between them. The CDR3 is CASSLRQGNGYTF. The CDR3 DNA is TGCGCCAGCAGCTTGCGGCAGGGAAATGGCTACACCTTC.

The chain carries TRBV27 and TRBJ2-1; maybe TRBD1 (6 bases). V shed 3 bases and J shed 7 bases, with 16 bases lying between them. The CDR3 loop spans 15 amino acids. The germline V gene has CDR1 MNHEY and CDR2 SMNVEV (reference sequence). For the CDR3, the DNA is TGTGCCAGCAGTTTCGGTAGGGGGACGGCAAATGAGCAGTTCTTC. Translating it yields CASSFGRGTANEQFF.

The chain employs TRBV28 and TRBJ2-7; 12 bases match TRBD2. CDR1 MDHEN and CDR2 SYDVKM come from the germline V gene. V lost 11 bases and J lost 0; bases outside the gene matches: 5. This CDR3 is built from 14 residues. The CDR3 region is CAVKTSGSSYEQYF. The CDR3 nucleotides are TGTGCCGTAAAGACTAGCGGGAGCTCCTACGAGCAGTACTTC.

The chain carries TRBV27 and TRBJ1-5; D not certain. Per germline, CDR1 MNHEY and CDR2 SMNVEV (reference sequence). V shed 2 bases and J shed 0 bases, with 8 bases lying between them. The CDR3 is made up of 15 amino acids. The CDR3 nucleotides are TGTGCCAGCAGTTTAACGGGGTATAGCAATCAGCCCCAGCATTTT. It specifies CASSLTGYSNQPQHF.

J is TRBJ2-7 and V is TRBV11-2, with 14 bases that match TRBD2. V trimming: 5 bases; J trimming: 4 bases; junction bases outside the gene matches: 4. Germline-derived CDR1 and CDR2 are SGHAT and FQNNGV. The CDR3 runs to 15 residues. The CDR3 sequence: CASSAGLAGGYEQYF. The DNA for the CDR3 is TGTGCCAGCAGCGCCGGACTAGCGGGAGGATACGAGCAGTACTTC.

This clone was recorded only once. The CDR3 loop reads CASSLSLGTGDTGELFF. CDR3 DNA sequence: TGCGCCAGCAGCTTGTCCCTAGGGACAGGTGACACCGGGGAGCTGTTTTTT. The chain has TRBV5-1 and TRBJ2-2; TRBD1 matches at 8 bases. Germline lookup yields CDR1 SGHRS and CDR2 YFSETQ. The CDR3 totals 17 residues. Losses at the gene ends were 1 base for V and 3 bases for J; bases not matched to a gene: 8.

Concerning this clone: One end of the junction varies from germline; a read error may be responsible. The chain recombines TRBV9 with TRBJ2-3; 7 positions match TRBD2. Germline CDR1 and CDR2: SGDLS and YYNGEE. The CDR3 length is 17 residues. The CDR3 is CASSVEGGRRVGDMQYF. CDR3 nucleotide sequence: TGTGCCAGCAGCGTAGAGGGCGGGAGAAGGGTAGGAGATATGCAGTATTTT.

The CDR3 sequence: CASGHTGGKQYF. The CDR3 DNA sequence: TGTGCTAGTGGTCACACAGGGGGGAAGCAGTACTTC. This chain joins TRBV12-5 and TRBJ2-7, with TRBD1 identical over 8 bases. Losses at the gene ends were 5 bases for V and 8 bases for J; bases not matched to a gene: 5. CDR3 size: 12 residues. Germline V gene sequence: CDR1 LGHNT, CDR2 FRNRAP. The full variable domain, its missing parts supplied by reference TRBV12-5 and TRBJ2-7, is DARVTQTPRHKVTEMGQEVTMRCQPILGHNTVFWYRQTMMQGLELLAYFRNRAPLDDSGMPKDRFSAEMPDATLATLKIQPSEPRDSAVYFCASGHTGGKQYFGPGTRLTVT.

The chain is built from TRBV5-1 and TRBJ2-1, with unresolved D. The germline V gene has CDR1 SGHRS and CDR2 YFSETQ. The CDR3 consists of 13 residues. V gave up 2 bases and J gave up 6 bases, with 9 bases separating them. CDR3 DNA sequence: TGCGCCAGCAGCTTATACGCAAGCAATGAGCAGTTCTTC. It specifies CASSLYASNEQFF.

The chain carries TRBV10-3 and TRBJ2-7, with TRBD2 matching 7 bases. The J segment lost 1 base and the V segment lost 2 bases, leaving 8 bases of the junction unmatched. This CDR3 comprises 16 residues. Germline CDR1 is ENHRY and CDR2 is SYGVKD. The CDR3 region is CAISERRDYRSYEQYF. Here the CDR3 DNA reads TGTGCCATCAGTGAGCGACGGGACTATAGATCCTACGAGCAGTACTTC.

Remarks on this clone: The same CDR3 can be traced to other DNA sequences in this sample. The V gene is TRBV5-1, the J gene TRBJ1-5, with D uncertain. Germline-derived CDR1 and CDR2 are SGHRS and YFSETQ. Trimming left V 0 bases short and J 4 bases short, with 8 bases between. This CDR3 spans 14 amino acids. In DNA form, the CDR3 reads TGCGCCAGCAGCTTGGAGGGCAGAAATCAGCCCCAGCATTTT. Protein sequence: CASSLEGRNQPQHF.

Notes on this clone: Other nucleotide sequences from this sample produce the same CDR3. The gene calls are TRBV18 and TRBJ1-2; 9 positions agree with TRBD1. Germline trimming cut 3 bases from V and 3 bases from J; bases unmatched to any gene: 5. The CDR3 covers 15 residues. Germline CDR1 and CDR2: KGHSH and LQKENI. The CDR3 loop reads CASSPSGQGHYGYTF. The CDR3 region has the DNA TGTGCCAGCTCACCGTCGGGACAGGGACACTATGGCTACACCTTC.

The rearrangement uses TRBV29-1 and TRBJ1-1, with D unresolved. This CDR3 has 10 residues. CDR1 is SQVTM and CDR2 is ANQGSEA in the germline V gene. The V end was cut by 5 bases, the J end by 4 bases, with 5 bases between. The CDR3 protein is CSVHGTEAFF. CDR3 nucleotide sequence: TGCAGCGTTCATGGCACTGAAGCTTTCTTT.

As concerns this clone: This sample also contains other DNA sequences that code for the same CDR3. The chain is built from TRBV6-5 and TRBJ2-1; 14 nucleotides agree with TRBD2. The germline V gene encodes CDR1 MNHEY and CDR2 SVGAGI. Trimming at V came to 7 bases and at J to 9 bases, leaving 2 bases not matched to a gene. The CDR3 is made up of 13 amino acids. The CDR3 DNA sequence: TGTGCCAGCACCGGACTAGCGGGAGGTGAGCAGTTCTTC. It specifies CASTGLAGGEQFF.

The V and J genes are TRBV4-3 and TRBJ1-4, with 7 bases identical to TRBD1. This CDR3 is built from 19 residues. Germline V lookup: CDR1 LGHNA, CDR2 YSLEER. J lost 7 bases, V lost 0 bases, and 17 bases had no gene match. The CDR3, as DNA: TGCGCCAGCAGCCAAGATTGGGTTGAGCGTGGGGCAGGGGGTGAAAAACTGTTTTTT. Its protein is CASSQDWVERGAGGEKLFF.

V usage is TRBV11-2 and J usage is TRBJ2-2; TRBD2 matches 8 bases. Trimming at V came to 5 bases and at J to 0 bases, leaving 11 bases not matched to a gene. Germline loops: CDR1 SGHAT, CDR2 FQNNGV. The CDR3 contains 18 residues. This CDR3 is CASSHPREGRANTGELFF. For the CDR3, the DNA is TGTGCCAGCAGCCACCCCCGGGAGGGGCGAGCGAACACCGGGGAGCTGTTTTTT.

The chain links TRBV10-1 to TRBJ2-5, with D possibly being TRBD1 (5 bases). The germline gives CDR1 WNHNN, CDR2 SYGVQD (reference sequence). Trimming left V 0 bases short and J 4 bases short, with 15 bases between. The CDR3 covers 16 residues. DNA of the CDR3: TGCGCCAGCAGTGAGTCCGGGCAGGGTAGATTAGAGACCCAGTACTTC. This encodes CASSESGQGRLETQYF.

The chain carries TRBV7-9 and TRBJ2-3; D uncertain. V was trimmed by 7 bases and J by 0 bases, leaving 11 bases between them. The germline CDR1 and CDR2 sequences are SEHNR and FQNEAQ (reference sequence). The CDR3 totals 14 residues. The CDR3 DNA is TGTGCCAGCACCCCAGGCGGTAGCACAGATACGCAGTATTTT. It encodes CASTPGGSTDTQYF.

J is TRBJ1-4 and V is TRBV5-1, with D tentatively TRBD1 (6 bases). Trimming removed 4 bases from V and 5 bases from J, with 12 bases in between. CDR3 length: 14 amino acids. CDR1 is SGHRS and CDR2 is YFSETQ in the germline V gene. In nucleotides, the CDR3 is TGCGCCAGCAGCGCGGACAGCGACAATGAAAAACTGTTTTTT. Translation: CASSADSDNEKLFF.

The rearrangement links TRBV14 to TRBJ2-1; possible D gene TRBD1, 6 bases. V lost 1 base, J lost 2 bases, and 9 bases lay in between. CDR3 length equals 15 residues. Germline CDR1 is SGHDN and CDR2 is FVKESK. The DNA of the CDR3 is TGTGCCAGCAGCCAAGTCAGGGGTCCCTACAATGAGCAGTTCTTC. Translated: CASSQVRGPYNEQFF.

The rearrangement links TRBV7-2 to TRBJ1-5, with 8 positions matching TRBD1. CDR1 SGHTA and CDR2 FQGNSA come from the germline V gene. J gave up 7 bases and V 5 bases, and 10 bases lay outside the gene matches. There are 15 residues in the CDR3. The CDR3 here is CASSPRTGIGQPQHF. In nucleotides, the CDR3 is TGTGCCAGCAGCCCCCGGACAGGGATTGGGCAGCCCCAGCATTTT.

V is TRBV7-9 and J is TRBJ2-5; perhaps D is TRBD1 or TRBD2 (5 bases each). The CDR3 loop spans 13 amino acids. Trimming left V 8 bases short and J 5 bases short, with 15 bases between. Germline CDR1 reads SEHNR; CDR2 reads FQNEAQ (reference sequence). For the CDR3, the DNA is TGTGCCAGCCAAAGAGGGGCAGGTGAGACCCAGTACTTC. Amino acids: CASQRGAGETQYF.

The chain combines TRBV7-2 with TRBJ2-5; no definite D call. Trimming cost V 3 bases and J 5 bases, with 10 bases left between them. The CDR3 loop spans 13 amino acids. Germline CDR1 SGHTA, CDR2 FQGNSA. The CDR3 nucleotides read TGTGCCAGCAGCTTTGTCTACCGGGAGACCCAGTACTTC. Amino acids: CASSFVYRETQYF.